This entry concerns a single T cell receptor beta chain. Here immunoSEQ multiplex PCR was the method, and the copy in TCRdb shows in-frame clones only, minus some. Among about 100,000 clones listed, over 90% were seen once. These data are taken from a study of T cell responses to AZD1222 COVID-19 vaccine. CDR3 length: 13 residues. V lost 2 bases and J lost 0, with 5 bases in between. The germline CDR1 and CDR2 sequences are SQVTM and ANQGSEA. This rearrangement joins TRBV29-1 to TRBJ1-3; D remains ambiguous. The TCR was taken from an adult in good health. The material was peripheral blood, obtained on day 0 of AZD1222 vaccination. Here the CDR3 DNA reads TGCAGCGTTGAATTAAACTCTGGAAACACCATATATTTT. Its protein is CSVELNSGNTIYF.